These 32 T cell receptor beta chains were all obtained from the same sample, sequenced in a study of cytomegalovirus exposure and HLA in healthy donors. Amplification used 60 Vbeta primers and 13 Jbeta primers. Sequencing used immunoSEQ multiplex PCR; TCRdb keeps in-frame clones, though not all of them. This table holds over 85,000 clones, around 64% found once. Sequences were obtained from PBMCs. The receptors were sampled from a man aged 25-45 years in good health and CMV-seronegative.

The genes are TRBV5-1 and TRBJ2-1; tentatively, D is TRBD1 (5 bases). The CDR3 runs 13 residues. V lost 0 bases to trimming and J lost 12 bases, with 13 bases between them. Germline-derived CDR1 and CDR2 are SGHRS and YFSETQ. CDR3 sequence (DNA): TGCGCCAGCAGCTTGGACAGTGACCAGGGGCAGTTCTTC. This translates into CASSLDSDQGQFF.

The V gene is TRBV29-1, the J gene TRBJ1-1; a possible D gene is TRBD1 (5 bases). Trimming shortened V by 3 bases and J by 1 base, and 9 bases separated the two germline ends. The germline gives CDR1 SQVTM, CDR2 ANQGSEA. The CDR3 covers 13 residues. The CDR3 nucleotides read TGCAGCGTTGAGGGGGGACCGAACACTGAAGCTTTCTTT. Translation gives CSVEGGPNTEAFF.

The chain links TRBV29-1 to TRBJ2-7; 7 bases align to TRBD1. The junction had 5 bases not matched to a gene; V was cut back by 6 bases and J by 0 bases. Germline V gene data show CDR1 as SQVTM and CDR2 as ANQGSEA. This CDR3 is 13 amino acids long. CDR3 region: CSVAGTDSYEQYF. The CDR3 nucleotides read TGCAGCGTCGCCGGGACAGACTCCTACGAGCAGTACTTC.

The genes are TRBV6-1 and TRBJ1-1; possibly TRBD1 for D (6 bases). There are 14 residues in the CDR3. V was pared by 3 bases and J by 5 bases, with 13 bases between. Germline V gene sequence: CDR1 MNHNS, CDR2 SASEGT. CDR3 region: CASSESGRGTEAFF. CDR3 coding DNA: TGTGCCAGCAGTGAGTCCGGGAGGGGGACTGAAGCTTTCTTT.

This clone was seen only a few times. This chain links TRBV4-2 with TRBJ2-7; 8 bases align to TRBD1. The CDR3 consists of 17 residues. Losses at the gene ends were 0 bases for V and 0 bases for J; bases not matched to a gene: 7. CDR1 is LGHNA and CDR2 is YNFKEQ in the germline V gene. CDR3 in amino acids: CASSQDPTGTGSYEQYF. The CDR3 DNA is TGTGCCAGCAGCCAAGACCCGACCGGGACAGGCTCCTACGAGCAGTACTTC.

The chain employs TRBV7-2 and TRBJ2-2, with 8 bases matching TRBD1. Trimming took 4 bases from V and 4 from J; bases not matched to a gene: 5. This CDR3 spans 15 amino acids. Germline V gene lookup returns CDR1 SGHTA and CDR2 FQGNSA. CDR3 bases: TGTGCCAGCAGCTCGACAGGGGCGGGCACCGGGGAGCTGTTTTTT. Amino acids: CASSSTGAGTGELFF.

The CDR3 DNA sequence: TGTGCCAGCAGACGAGACAGGCGGACCGTCGGGGAGCTGTTTTTT. Protein product: CASRRDRRTVGELFF. The genes are TRBV6-5 and TRBJ2-2, with D perhaps matching TRBD1 (6 bases). This CDR3 has 15 residues. Per germline, CDR1 MNHEY and CDR2 SVGAGI. The V and J ends lost 6 bases and 7 bases respectively, with 18 bases between them.

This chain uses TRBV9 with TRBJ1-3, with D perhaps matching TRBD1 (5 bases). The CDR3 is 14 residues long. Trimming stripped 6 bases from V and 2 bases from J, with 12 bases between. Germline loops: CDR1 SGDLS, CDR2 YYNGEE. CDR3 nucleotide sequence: TGTGCCAGCAACCCGGGGGAAGCTGGAAACACCATATATTTT. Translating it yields CASNPGEAGNTIYF.

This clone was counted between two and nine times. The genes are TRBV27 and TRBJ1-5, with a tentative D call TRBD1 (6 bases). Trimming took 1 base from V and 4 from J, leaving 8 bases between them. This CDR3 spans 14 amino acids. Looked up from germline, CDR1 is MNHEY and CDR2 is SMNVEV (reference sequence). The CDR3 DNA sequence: TGTGCCAGCAGTTTATACCAGGGGAATCAGCCCCAGCATTTT. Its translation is CASSLYQGNQPQHF.

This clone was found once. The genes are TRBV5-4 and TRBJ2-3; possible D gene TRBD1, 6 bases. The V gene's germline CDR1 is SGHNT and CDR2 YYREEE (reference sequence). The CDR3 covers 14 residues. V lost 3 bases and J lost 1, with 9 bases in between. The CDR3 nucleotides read TGTGCCAGCAGCTGGGGGCGGGGCACAGATACGCAGTATTTT. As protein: CASSWGRGTDTQYF.

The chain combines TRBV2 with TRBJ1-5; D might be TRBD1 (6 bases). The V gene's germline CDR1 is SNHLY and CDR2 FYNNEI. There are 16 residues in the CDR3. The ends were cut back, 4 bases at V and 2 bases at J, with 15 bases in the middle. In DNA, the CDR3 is TGTGCCAGCAGTGGTCAGGGGATGGTTGGCAATCAGCCCCAGCATTTT. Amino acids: CASSGQGMVGNQPQHF.

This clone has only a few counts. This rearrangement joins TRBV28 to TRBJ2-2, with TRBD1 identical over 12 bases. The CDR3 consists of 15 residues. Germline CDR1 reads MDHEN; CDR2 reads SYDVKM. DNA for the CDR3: TGTGCGGGGGCCGGGACAGGGGGCGCTACCGGGGAGCTGTTTTTT. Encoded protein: CAGAGTGGATGELFF.

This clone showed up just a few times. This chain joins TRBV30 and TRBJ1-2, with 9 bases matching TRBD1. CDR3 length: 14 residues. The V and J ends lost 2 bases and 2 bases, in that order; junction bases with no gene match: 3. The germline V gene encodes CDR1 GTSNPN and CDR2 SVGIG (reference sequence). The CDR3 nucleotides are TGTGCCTGGAGTCGGACAGGGGACAACTATGGCTACACCTTC. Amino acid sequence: CAWSRTGDNYGYTF.

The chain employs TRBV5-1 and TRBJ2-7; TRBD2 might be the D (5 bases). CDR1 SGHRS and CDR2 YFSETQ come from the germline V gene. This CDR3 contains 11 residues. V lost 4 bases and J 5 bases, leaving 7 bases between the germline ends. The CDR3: CASSISDEQYF. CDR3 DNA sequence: TGCGCCAGCAGCATTAGCGACGAGCAGTACTTC. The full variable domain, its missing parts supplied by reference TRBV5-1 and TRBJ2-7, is KAGVTQTPRYLIKTRGQQVTLSCSPISGHRSVSWYQQTPGQGLQFLFEYFSETQRNKGNFPGRFSGRQFSNSRSEMNVSTLELGDSALYLCASSISDEQYFGPGTRLTVT.

The CDR3 reads CSVSAALVGETQYF. CDR3 bases: TGCAGCGTTTCCGCGGCCCTGGTGGGAGAGACCCAGTACTTC. The chain recombines TRBV29-1 with TRBJ2-5, with D uncertain. V lost 5 bases and J 4 bases, leaving 17 bases between the germline ends. Germline V gene data show CDR1 as SQVTM and CDR2 as ANQGSEA. The CDR3 spans 14 residues. Full variable domain (rest looked up from reference TRBV29-1 and TRBJ2-5): SAVISQKPSRDICQRGTSLTIQCQVDSQVTMMFWYRQQPGQSLTLIATANQGSEATYESGFVIDKFPISRPNLTFSTLTVSNMSPEDSSIYLCSVSAALVGETQYFGPGTRLLVL.

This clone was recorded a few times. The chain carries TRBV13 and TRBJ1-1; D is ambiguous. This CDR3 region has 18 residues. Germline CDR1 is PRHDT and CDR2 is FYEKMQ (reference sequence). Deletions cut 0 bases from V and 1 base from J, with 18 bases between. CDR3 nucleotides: TGTGCCAGCAGCTTAGGCCTACGTGTTTTGCTCAAGAACACTGAAGCTTTCTTT. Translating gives CASSLGLRVLLKNTEAFF. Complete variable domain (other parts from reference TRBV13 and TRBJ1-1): AAGVIQSPRHLIKEKRETATLKCYPIPRHDTVYWYQQGPGQDPQFLISFYEKMQSDKGSIPDRFSAQQFSDYHSELNMSSLELGDSALYFCASSLGLRVLLKNTEAFFGQGTRLTVV.

Here the CDR3 DNA reads TGTGCCAGCAGTCAGACAGGGGGCAGTCCTATCTACGAGCAGTACTTC. Its translation is CASSQTGGSPIYEQYF. The chain has TRBV27 and TRBJ2-7, with TRBD1 matching 10 bases. CDR1 and CDR2 from the germline V gene are MNHEY and SMNVEV (reference sequence). With 5 bases clipped from V and 3 bases from J, the junction kept 10 bases outside the gene matches. CDR3 length equals 16 residues.

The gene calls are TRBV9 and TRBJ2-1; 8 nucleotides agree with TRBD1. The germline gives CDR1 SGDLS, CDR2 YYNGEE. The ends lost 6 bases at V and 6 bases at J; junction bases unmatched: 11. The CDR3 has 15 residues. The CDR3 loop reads CASNSDRVSFNEQFF. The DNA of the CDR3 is TGTGCCAGCAACTCGGACAGGGTCAGCTTCAATGAGCAGTTCTTC.

The CDR3 nucleotides are TGTGCCACCAGCAGAGATAGTACCTACGAGCAGTACTTC. Amino acids: CATSRDSTYEQYF. The chain links TRBV15 to TRBJ2-7; no clear D gene. Trimming cost V 0 bases and J 2 bases, with 5 bases left between them. CDR1 is LNHNV, CDR2 YYDKDF, per germline (reference sequence). The CDR3 extends over 13 amino acids.

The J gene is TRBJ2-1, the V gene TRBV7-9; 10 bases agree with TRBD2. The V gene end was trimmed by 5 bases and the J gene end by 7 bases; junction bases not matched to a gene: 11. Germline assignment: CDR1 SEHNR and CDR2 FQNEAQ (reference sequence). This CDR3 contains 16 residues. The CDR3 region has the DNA TGTGCCAGCAGCCCAGCCGGACTAGCGGTAATAAATGAGCAGTTCTTC. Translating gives CASSPAGLAVINEQFF.

The CDR3 sequence: CASTSPGTGPAEQYF. In DNA form, the CDR3 reads TGTGCCAGCACAAGCCCCGGGACAGGCCCGGCCGAGCAGTACTTC. The chain combines TRBV28 with TRBJ2-7; 8 nucleotides agree with TRBD1. Germline assignment: CDR1 MDHEN and CDR2 SYDVKM. This CDR3 comprises 15 residues. Germline trimming cut 7 bases from V and 6 bases from J; bases unmatched to any gene: 14.

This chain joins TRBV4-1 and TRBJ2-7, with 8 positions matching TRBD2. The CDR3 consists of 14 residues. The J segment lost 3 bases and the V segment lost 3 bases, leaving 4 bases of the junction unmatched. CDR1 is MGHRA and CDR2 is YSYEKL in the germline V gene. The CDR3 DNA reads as TGCGCCAGCAGCCATGATAGCGGGATCTACGAGCAGTACTTC. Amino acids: CASSHDSGIYEQYF.

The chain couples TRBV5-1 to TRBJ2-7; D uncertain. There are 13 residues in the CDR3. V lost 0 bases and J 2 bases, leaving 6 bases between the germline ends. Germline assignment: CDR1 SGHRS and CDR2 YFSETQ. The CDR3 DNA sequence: TGCGCCAGCAGCTTGGGCCGGGCCTACGAGCAGTACTTC. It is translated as CASSLGRAYEQYF.

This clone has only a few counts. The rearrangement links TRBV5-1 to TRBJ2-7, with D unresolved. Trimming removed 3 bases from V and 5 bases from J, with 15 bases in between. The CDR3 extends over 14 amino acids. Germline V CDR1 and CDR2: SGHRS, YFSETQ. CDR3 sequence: CASSSVVSADEQYF. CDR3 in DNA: TGCGCCAGCAGCTCCGTAGTTTCGGCGGACGAGCAGTACTTC.

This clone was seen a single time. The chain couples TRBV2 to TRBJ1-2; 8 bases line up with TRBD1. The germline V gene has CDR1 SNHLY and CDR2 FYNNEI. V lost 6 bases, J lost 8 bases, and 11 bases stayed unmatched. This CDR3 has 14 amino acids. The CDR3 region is CASRAQGENRGYTF. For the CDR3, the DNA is TGTGCCAGCAGGGCACAGGGGGAGAATCGCGGCTACACCTTC.

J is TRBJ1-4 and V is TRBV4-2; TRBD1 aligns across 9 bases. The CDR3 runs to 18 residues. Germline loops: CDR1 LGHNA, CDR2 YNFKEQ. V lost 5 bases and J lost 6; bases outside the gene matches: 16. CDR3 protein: CASSASGTGHFYDEKLFF. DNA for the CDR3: TGTGCCAGCAGCGCTTCCGGGACAGGGCACTTCTACGATGAAAAACTGTTTTTT.

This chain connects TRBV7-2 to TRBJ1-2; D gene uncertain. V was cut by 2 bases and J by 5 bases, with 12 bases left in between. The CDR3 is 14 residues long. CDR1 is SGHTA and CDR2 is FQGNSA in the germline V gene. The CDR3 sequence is CASSLTRLEYGYTF. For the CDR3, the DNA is TGTGCCAGCAGCTTAACAAGACTGGAATATGGCTACACCTTC.

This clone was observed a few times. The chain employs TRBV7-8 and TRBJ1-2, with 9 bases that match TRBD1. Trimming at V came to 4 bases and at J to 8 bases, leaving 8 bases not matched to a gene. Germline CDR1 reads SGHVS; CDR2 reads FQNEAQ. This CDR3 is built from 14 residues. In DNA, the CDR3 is TGTGCCAGCAGCTATCCGGGACAGGGCTGGGGCTACACCTTC. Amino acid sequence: CASSYPGQGWGYTF.

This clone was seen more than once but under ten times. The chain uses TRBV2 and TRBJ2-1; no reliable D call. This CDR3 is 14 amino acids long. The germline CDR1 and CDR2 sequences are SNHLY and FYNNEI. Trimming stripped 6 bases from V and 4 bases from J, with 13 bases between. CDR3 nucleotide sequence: TGTGCCAGCAGAGTATTAGCCCTTTACAATGAGCAGTTCTTC. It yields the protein CASRVLALYNEQFF.

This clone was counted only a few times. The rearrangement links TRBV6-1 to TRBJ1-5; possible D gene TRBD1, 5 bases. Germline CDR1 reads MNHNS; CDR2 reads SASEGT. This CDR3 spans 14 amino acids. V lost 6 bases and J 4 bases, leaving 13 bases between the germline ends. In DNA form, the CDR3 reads TGTGCCAGCAGCGGACATTCGATTAATCAGCCCCAGCATTTT. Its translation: CASSGHSINQPQHF.

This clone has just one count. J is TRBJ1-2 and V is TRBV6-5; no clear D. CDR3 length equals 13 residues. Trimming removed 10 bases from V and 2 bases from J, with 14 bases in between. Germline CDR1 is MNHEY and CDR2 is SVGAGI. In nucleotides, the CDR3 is TGTGCCACCTCCGGCCAGCGAAACTATGGCTACACCTTC. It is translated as CATSGQRNYGYTF.

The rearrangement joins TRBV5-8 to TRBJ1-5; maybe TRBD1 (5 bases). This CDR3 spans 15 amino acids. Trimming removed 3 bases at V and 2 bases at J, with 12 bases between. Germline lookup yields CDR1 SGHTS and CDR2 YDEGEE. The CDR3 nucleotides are TGTGCCAGCAGCTCGGGAGGGACCGGCAATCAGCCCCAGCATTTT. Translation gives CASSSGGTGNQPQHF.